A selection of T cell receptor beta chains follows, all from one sample in a study of identical twins. TCRdb re-derived calls from the 5' RACE reads in MiXCR, one entry per CDR3 protein. The sample yields some 1,700,000 distinct CDR3 sequences, about 31% seen once. The sample consisted of cord blood. The receptors here all came from a newborn girl in good health. Each CDR3 is given with its conserved first and last residue. The order of the fields is V gene, clone size, D gene, J gene, CDR3 DNA, CDR3 protein. A D gene is named only where the DNA matches it firmly. Expanded clones get a size class; other rows say once, few or many, or leave the size out.

>TRBV7-8|.|.|TRBJ2-3
TGTGCCAGCAGCTTACAGCTGAAGGGTTCAGATACGCAGTATTTT
CASSLQLKGSDTQYF
>TRBV6-1|few|TRBD1|TRBJ2-4
TGTGCCAGCAGTGACGGGACAGGGCTAGCCAAAAACATTCAGTACTTC
CASSDGTGLAKNIQYF
>TRBV25-1|.|TRBD1|TRBJ1-1
TGTGCCAGCAGTCAGACCACAGGGGGCGGCACTGAAGCTTTCTTT
CASSQTTGGGTEAFF
>TRBV4-2|.|.|TRBJ2-7
TGTGCCAGCAGCCAAGAGGGGACCGGGACTGGATCCTACGAGCAGTACTTC
CASSQEGTGTGSYEQYF
>TRBV5-1|.|.|TRBJ1-1
TGCGCCAGCAGCCCGACCAACATGCCTGAAGCTTTCTTT
CASSPTNMPEAFF
>TRBV7-2|many|.|TRBJ2-3
TGTGCCAGCAGCTTAGTCTGGGGAAGCACAGATACGCAGTATTTT
CASSLVWGSTDTQYF
>TRBV19|.|.|TRBJ1-5
TGTGCCAGTAGTATATCCCCTTGGAGGCAGGGGAGGCAGCCCCAGCATTTT
CASSISPWRQGRQPQHF
>TRBV14|few|TRBD2|TRBJ2-1
TGTGCCAGCAGCCAAGAGAGCGGGGGGGCCCGCTACAATGAGCAGTTCTTC
CASSQESGGARYNEQFF
>TRBV29-1|many|.|TRBJ1-2
TGCAGCGTTGGTGTGTCCAGGGAATATGGCTACACCTTC
CSVGVSREYGYTF
>TRBV27|few|.|TRBJ1-2
TGTGCCAGCAGTTCCGGCGGAGGGGGAGGTGGCTACACCTTC
CASSSGGGGGGYTF
>TRBV15|.|TRBD1|TRBJ1-3
TGTGCCACCAGCAGAGATCCTTGGACAGGGGCTGCTGGAAACACCATATATTTT
CATSRDPWTGAAGNTIYF
>TRBV9|few|.|TRBJ2-1
TGTGCCAGCAGCGTAGTGCCGGGTTACAATGAGCAGTTCTTC
CASSVVPGYNEQFF
>TRBV20-1|few|TRBD1|TRBJ1-5
TGCAGTGCCCCATACAGGGGCGCAAATCAGCCCCAGCATTTT
CSAPYRGANQPQHF
>TRBV3-1|.|TRBD2|TRBJ2-3
TGTGCCAGCAGCCTCCTAGCGGGGGGTTACACAGATACGCAGTATTTT
CASSLLAGGYTDTQYF
>TRBV5-1|few|.|TRBJ1-5
TGCGCCACACAGGGAGATCAGCCCCAGCATTTT
CATQGDQPQHF
>TRBV13|.|TRBD2|TRBJ2-1
TGTGCCAGCAGCCTGACTACCCTAGCGGGAAGGCACAATGAGCAGTTCTTC
CASSLTTLAGRHNEQFF
>TRBV6-1|few|.|TRBJ2-7
TGTGCCAGCAGTGGTTTAGCAGCCCTCTCCTACGAGCAGTACTTC
CASSGLAALSYEQYF
>TRBV27|.|.|TRBJ2-3
TGTGCCAGCAGTTTATTCCCCCACCGGGACGCTTTCACAGATACGCAGTATTTT
CASSLFPHRDAFTDTQYF
>TRBV20-1|.|.|TRBJ2-5
TGCAGTGCTAGGGCACTAGCAACGGAAGAGACCCAGTACTTC
CSARALATEETQYF
>TRBV28|few|.|TRBJ2-3
TGTGCCAGCAGGTCACTAGTGCGTACGCAGTATTTT
CASRSLVRTQYF
>TRBV7-2|.|TRBD2|TRBJ2-3
TGTGCCAGCAGCTTATTTCTAGCGGAGGAATTGGATACGCAGTATTTT
CASSLFLAEELDTQYF
>TRBV20-1|once|.|TRBJ2-4
TGCAGTGCTAGTCGGCTAACGGGTGTCGAAGGGTCCAAAAACATTCAGTACTTC
CSASRLTGVEGSKNIQYF
>TRBV18|.|TRBD2|TRBJ2-5
TGTGCCAGCTCACCAGGCCTAGCGGGGGGGTCCCGAATCCTGGAGACCCAGTACTTC
CASSPGLAGGSRILETQYF
>TRBV10-3|few|TRBD1|TRBJ2-1
TGTGCCATCAGTGAGTCGTGGGGACAGGGGAACAATGAGCAGTTCTTC
CAISESWGQGNNEQFF
>TRBV24-1|.|.|TRBJ2-7
TGTGCCACCAGTGAATTAGCGGCACTCTCCTACGAGCAGTACTTC
CATSELAALSYEQYF
>TRBV5-6|few|.|TRBJ1-3
TGTGCCAGCAGCTTCGGTTCTTATGGAAACACCATATATTTT
CASSFGSYGNTIYF
>TRBV5-1|few|.|TRBJ1-1
TGCGCCAGCAGCCACGCCGGAGGGGTCTCGAACACTGAAGCTTTCTTT
CASSHAGGVSNTEAFF
>TRBV12-3/TRBV12-4|few|TRBD2|TRBJ2-7
TGTGCCAGCAGCCTCACCCTCCTAGCGGGAGGCCCAACCTACGAGCAGTACTTC
CASSLTLLAGGPTYEQYF
>TRBV5-4|.|TRBD2|TRBJ2-2
TGTGCCAGCAGCTGGACTAGCGGGGTAACCGGGGAGCTGTTTTTT
CASSWTSGVTGELFF
>TRBV29-1|.|.|TRBJ1-1
TGCAGCGCACGCCAGGAAACTGAAGCTTTCTTT
CSARQETEAFF
>TRBV4-2|.|.|TRBJ1-3
TGTGCCAGCAGCCAAGAGGGGGGCGAAAGAAACACCATATATTTT
CASSQEGGERNTIYF
>TRBV11-2|.|TRBD1|TRBJ2-1
TGTGCCAGCAGCCCAGACAGGGTCTCTTGGGAACAGTTCTTC
CASSPDRVSWEQFF
>TRBV28|.|TRBD1|TRBJ2-7
TGTGCCAGCAGTTTATATGGGCAGGGGGCGCACGAGCAGTACTTC
CASSLYGQGAHEQYF
>TRBV5-1|.|.|TRBJ2-2
TGCGCCAGCAGCTTGGCAAATTCGAACACCGGGGAGCTGTTTTTT
CASSLANSNTGELFF
>TRBV6-1|.|.|TRBJ2-5
TGTGCCAGCAGTGAGTACAGGGAACTAGAGACCCAGTACTTC
CASSEYRELETQYF
>TRBV7-2|few|TRBD2|TRBJ2-1
TGTGCCAGCAGCTTAGTAGCGGGAGTTTTGGACAATGAGCAGTTCTTC
CASSLVAGVLDNEQFF
>TRBV7-2|.|TRBD2|TRBJ2-5
TGTGCCAGCAGCATCACTAGCGGGAGGGGTCTTTTCCAAGAGACCCAGTACTTC
CASSITSGRGLFQETQYF
>TRBV6-2/TRBV6-3|few|.|TRBJ1-1
TGTGCCAGCAGTTACCCCCTAACAGGGTCCCAAATGAACACTGAAGCTTTCTTT
CASSYPLTGSQMNTEAFF
>TRBV10-2|.|.|TRBJ1-1
TGCGCCAGCAGTTGGAGTCTCGGGGACGCTGAAGCTTTCTTT
CASSWSLGDAEAFF
>TRBV4-2|.|.|TRBJ1-2
TGTGCCAGCAGCCCTACCGGGGCAGGGCGCAACTATGGCTACACCTTC
CASSPTGAGRNYGYTF
>TRBV20-1|few|.|TRBJ1-4
TGCAGTGCTAGAGCCAGAGGGAGCAGGGTCACTAATGAAAAACTGTTTTTT
CSARARGSRVTNEKLFF
>TRBV20-1|few|TRBD1|TRBJ1-2
TGCAGTGCTAGTGTCCCAGGGGGCTTAGGTGGCTACACCTTC
CSASVPGGLGGYTF
>TRBV11-2|few|.|TRBJ2-1
TGTGCCAGCAGCGGACGGGACATAAGCTACAATGAGCAGTTCTTC
CASSGRDISYNEQFF
>TRBV7-9|.|TRBD1|TRBJ1-4
TGTGCCAGCAGCTCCCTACGGACAGGCTACGAAAAACTGTTTTTT
CASSSLRTGYEKLFF
>TRBV9|many|TRBD2|TRBJ2-1
TGTGCCAGCAGCGGGACTAGCGGGAGGGCCAATGAGCAGTTCTTC
CASSGTSGRANEQFF
>TRBV28|.|.|TRBJ2-3
TGTGCCAGCAGTTTCCTCTGGGCAGAGTCTAGCACAGATACGCAGTATTTT
CASSFLWAESSTDTQYF
>TRBV2|few|.|TRBJ2-7
TGTGCCAGCACCCGCAACGGCCCTCCACCCTACGAGCAGTACTTC
CASTRNGPPPYEQYF
>TRBV27|.|TRBD1|TRBJ2-1
TGTGCCAGCAGTATCCGGACAGGCCATGAGCAGTTCTTC
CASSIRTGHEQFF
>TRBV10-3|.|.|TRBJ1-5
TGTGCCATCAGTGAGTCCGGGGGGCCGTTTAACAATCAGCCCCAGCATTTT
CAISESGGPFNNQPQHF
>TRBV25-1|few|.|TRBJ2-1
TGTGCCAGCAGTGAATATGGGGTGGGGCACAATGAGCAGTTCTTC
CASSEYGVGHNEQFF
>TRBV7-4|few|.|TRBJ1-4
TGTGCCAGCAGCTTAGCGGGTCTTACAACTAATGAAAAACTGTTTTTT
CASSLAGLTTNEKLFF
>TRBV20-1|once|.|TRBJ1-1
TGCAGTGCTAGAGCCAAGGGGAACACTGAAGCTTTCTTT
CSARAKGNTEAFF